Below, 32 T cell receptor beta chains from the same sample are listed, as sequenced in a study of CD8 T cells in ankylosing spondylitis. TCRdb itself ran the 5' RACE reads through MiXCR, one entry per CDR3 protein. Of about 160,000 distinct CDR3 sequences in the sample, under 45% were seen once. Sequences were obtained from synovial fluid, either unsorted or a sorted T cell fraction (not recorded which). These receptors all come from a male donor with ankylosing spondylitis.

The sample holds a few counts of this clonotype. CDR3 coding DNA: TGCAGCGTTGAAGGGGAGGGATACGAGCAGTACTTC. The encoded protein is CSVEGEGYEQYF. The chain joins TRBV29-1 to TRBJ2-7; TRBD2 aligns across 7 bases. V shed 1 base and J 4 bases; nucleotides not matched to a gene: 1. The germline V gene has CDR1 SQVTM and CDR2 ANQGSEA. The CDR3 covers 12 residues.

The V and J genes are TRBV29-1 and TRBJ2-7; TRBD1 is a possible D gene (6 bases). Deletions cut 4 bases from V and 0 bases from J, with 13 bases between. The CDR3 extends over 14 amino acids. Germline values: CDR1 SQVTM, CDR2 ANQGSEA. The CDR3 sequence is CSVAGQWSSYEQYF. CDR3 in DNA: TGCAGCGTTGCAGGACAGTGGAGCTCCTACGAGCAGTACTTC.

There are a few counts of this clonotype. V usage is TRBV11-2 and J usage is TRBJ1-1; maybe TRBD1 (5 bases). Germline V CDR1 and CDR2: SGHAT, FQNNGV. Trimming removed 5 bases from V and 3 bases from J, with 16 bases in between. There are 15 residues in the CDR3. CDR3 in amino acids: CASSGVWGRYTEAFF. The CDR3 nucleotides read TGTGCCAGCAGCGGGGTCTGGGGCCGGTACACTGAAGCTTTCTTT. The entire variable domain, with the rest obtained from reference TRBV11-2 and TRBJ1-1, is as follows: EAGVAQSPRYKIIEKRQSVAFWCNPISGHATLYWYQQILGQGPKLLIQFQNNGVVDDSQLPKDRFSAERLKGVDSTLKIQPAKLEDSAVYLCASSGVWGRYTEAFFGQGTRLTVV.

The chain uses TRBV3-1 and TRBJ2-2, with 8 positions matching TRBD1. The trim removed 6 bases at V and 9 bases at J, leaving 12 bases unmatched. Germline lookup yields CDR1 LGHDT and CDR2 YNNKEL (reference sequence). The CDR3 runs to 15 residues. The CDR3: CASSHWTGYRRELFF. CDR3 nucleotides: TGTGCCAGCAGTCATTGGACAGGGTATCGCCGGGAGCTGTTTTTT.

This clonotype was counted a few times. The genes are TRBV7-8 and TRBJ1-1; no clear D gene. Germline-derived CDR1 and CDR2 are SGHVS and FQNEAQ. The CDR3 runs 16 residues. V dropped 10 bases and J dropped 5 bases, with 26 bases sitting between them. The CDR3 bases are TGTGCCATCGCATTGGGTCGGCCTTGGGATAGGACTGAAGCTTTCTTT. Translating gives CAIALGRPWDRTEAFF.

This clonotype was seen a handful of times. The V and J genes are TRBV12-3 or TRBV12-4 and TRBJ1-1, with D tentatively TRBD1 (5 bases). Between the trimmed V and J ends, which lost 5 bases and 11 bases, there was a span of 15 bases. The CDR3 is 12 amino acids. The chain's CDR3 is CASSPPRGGAFF. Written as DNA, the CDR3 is TGTGCCAGCAGTCCCCCGAGGGGAGGCGCTTTCTTT.

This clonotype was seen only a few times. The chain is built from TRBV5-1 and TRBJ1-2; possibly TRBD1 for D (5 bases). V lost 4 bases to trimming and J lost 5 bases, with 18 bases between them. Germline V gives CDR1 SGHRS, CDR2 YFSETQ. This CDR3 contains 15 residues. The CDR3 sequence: CASSPDPGTGYGYTF. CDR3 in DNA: TGCGCCAGCAGCCCGGACCCTGGGACTGGTTATGGCTACACCTTC. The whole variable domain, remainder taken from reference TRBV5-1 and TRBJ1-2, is KAGVTQTPRYLIKTRGQQVTLSCSPISGHRSVSWYQQTPGQGLQFLFEYFSETQRNKGNFPGRFSGRQFSNSRSEMNVSTLELGDSALYLCASSPDPGTGYGYTFGSGTRLTVV.

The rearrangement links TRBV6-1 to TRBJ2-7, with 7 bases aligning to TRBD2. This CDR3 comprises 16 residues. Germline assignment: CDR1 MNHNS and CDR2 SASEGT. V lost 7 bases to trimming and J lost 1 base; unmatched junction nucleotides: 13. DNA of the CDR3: TGTGCCAGCATGGGGGGGATAGGAAAAGAATCCTACGAGCAGTACTTC. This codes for CASMGGIGKESYEQYF.

In DNA, the CDR3 is TGTGCCAGCAGCTTAGGGTGGATTGGTCGGGACAGACAGTATGAAGCTTTCTTT. Its protein product is CASSLGWIGRDRQYEAFF. The chain has TRBV11-1 and TRBJ1-1; TRBD1 matches 7 bases. The CDR3 covers 18 residues. Germline CDR1 SGHAT, CDR2 FQDESV (reference sequence). Germline trimming cut 1 base from V and 7 bases from J; bases unmatched to any gene: 18.

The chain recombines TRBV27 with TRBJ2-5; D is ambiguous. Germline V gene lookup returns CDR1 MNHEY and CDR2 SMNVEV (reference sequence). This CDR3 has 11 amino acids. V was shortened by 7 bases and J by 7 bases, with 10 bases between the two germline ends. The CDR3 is CASKKRRTQYF. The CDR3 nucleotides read TGTGCCAGCAAAAAACGGCGGACCCAGTACTTC.

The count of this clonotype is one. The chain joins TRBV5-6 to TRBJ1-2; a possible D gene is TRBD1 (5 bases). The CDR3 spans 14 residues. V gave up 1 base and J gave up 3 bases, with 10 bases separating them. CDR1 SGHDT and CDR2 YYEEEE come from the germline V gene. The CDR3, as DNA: TGTGCCAGCAGCTTGACAGGACTCTACTATGGCTACACCTTC. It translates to CASSLTGLYYGYTF.

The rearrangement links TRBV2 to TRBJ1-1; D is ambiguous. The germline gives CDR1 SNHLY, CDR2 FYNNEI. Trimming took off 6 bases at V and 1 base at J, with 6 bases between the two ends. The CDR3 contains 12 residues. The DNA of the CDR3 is TGTGCCAGCAGGGGCAGGAACACTGAAGCTTTCTTT. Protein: CASRGRNTEAFF.

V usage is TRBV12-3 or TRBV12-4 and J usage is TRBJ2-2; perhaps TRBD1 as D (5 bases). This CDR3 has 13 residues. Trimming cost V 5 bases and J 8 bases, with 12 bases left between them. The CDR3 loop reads CASSPGLSGELFF. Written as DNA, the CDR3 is TGTGCCAGCAGTCCAGGGTTGTCTGGGGAGCTGTTTTTT.

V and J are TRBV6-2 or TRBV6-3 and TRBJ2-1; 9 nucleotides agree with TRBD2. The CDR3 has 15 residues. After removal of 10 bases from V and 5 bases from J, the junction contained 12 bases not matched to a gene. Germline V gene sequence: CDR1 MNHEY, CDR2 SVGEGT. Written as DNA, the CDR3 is TGTGCCACCCATAAGGTGATAGCGGGGGACAATGAGCAGTTCTTC. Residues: CATHKVIAGDNEQFF.

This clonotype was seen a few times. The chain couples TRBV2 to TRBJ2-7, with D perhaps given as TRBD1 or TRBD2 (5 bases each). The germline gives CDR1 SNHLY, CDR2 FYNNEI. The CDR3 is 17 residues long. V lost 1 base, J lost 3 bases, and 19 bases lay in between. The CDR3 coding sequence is TGTGCCAGCAGTGAAGGGGACGGACACTGGGGTTTCTACGAGCAGTACTTC. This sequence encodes CASSEGDGHWGFYEQYF.

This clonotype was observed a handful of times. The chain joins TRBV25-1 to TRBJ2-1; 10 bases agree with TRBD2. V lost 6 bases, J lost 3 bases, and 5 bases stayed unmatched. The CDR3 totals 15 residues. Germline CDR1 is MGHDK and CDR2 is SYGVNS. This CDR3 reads CASSIAGGDYNEQFF. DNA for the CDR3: TGTGCCAGCAGCATAGCGGGAGGAGACTACAATGAGCAGTTCTTC.

The CDR3 is CSAPTTWTSGRAGYETQYF. As DNA, the CDR3 is TGCAGTGCGCCTACGACCTGGACTAGCGGGAGGGCCGGATATGAGACCCAGTACTTC. This chain links TRBV20-1 with TRBJ2-5; 15 bases agree with TRBD2. After removal of 6 bases from V and 5 bases from J, the junction contained 19 bases not matched to a gene. Per the germline V gene, CDR1 is DFQATT and CDR2 is SNEGSKA (reference sequence). This CDR3 region has 19 residues.

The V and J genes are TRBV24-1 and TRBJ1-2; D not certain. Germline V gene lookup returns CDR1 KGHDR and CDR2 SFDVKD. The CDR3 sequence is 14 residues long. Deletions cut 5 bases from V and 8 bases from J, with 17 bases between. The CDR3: CATSANRSGRGYTF. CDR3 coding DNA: TGTGCCACCAGTGCCAATAGGTCCGGGAGGGGCTACACCTTC.

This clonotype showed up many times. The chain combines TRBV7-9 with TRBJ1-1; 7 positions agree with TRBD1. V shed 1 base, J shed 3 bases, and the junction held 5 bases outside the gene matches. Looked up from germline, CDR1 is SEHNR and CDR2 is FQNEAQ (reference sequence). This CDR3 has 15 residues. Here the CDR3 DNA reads TGTGCCAGCAGCTTAGGACAGGGAGTGGACACTGAAGCTTTCTTT. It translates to CASSLGQGVDTEAFF.

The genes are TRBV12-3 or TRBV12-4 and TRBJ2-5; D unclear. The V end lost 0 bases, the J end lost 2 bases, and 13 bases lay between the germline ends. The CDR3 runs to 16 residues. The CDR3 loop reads CASSLALYSTQETQYF. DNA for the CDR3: TGTGCCAGCAGTTTAGCGCTGTACAGTACACAAGAGACCCAGTACTTC.

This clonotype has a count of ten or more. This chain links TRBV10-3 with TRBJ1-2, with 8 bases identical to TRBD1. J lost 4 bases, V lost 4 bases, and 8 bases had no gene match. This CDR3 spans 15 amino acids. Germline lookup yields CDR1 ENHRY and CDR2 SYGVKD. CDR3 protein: CAISAGQGSAYGYTF. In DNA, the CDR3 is TGTGCCATCAGTGCCGGACAGGGTTCGGCCTATGGCTACACCTTC.

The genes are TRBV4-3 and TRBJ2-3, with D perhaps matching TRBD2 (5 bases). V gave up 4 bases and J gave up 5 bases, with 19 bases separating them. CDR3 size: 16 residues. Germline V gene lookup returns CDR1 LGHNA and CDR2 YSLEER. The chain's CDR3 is CASSPFDKDFGDTQYF. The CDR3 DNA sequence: TGCGCCAGCAGCCCATTCGACAAGGACTTCGGAGATACGCAGTATTTT.

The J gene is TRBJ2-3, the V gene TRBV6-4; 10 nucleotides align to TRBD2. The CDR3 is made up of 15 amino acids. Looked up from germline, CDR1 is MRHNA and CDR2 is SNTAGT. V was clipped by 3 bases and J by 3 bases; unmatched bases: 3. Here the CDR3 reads CASSDGAGGTDTQYF. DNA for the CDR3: TGTGCCAGCAGTGATGGAGCGGGGGGGACAGATACGCAGTATTTT.

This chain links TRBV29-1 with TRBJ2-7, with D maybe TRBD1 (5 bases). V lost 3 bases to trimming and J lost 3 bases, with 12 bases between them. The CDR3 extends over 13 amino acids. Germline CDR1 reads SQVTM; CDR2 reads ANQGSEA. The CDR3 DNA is TGCAGCGTTGAGGGGCCCCGAAGCTACGAGCAGTACTTC. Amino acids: CSVEGPRSYEQYF.

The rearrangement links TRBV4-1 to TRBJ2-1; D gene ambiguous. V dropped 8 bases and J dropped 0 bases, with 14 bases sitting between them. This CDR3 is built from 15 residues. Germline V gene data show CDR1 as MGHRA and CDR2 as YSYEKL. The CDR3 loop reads CASGFGRASYNEQFF. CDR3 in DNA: TGCGCCAGCGGGTTTGGACGGGCCTCCTACAATGAGCAGTTCTTC.

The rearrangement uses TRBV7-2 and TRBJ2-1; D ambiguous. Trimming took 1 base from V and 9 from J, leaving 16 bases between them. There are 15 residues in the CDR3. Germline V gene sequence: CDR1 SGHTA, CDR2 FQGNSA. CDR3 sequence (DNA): TGTGCCAGCAGCTTAGTCCAGTGGTGGATCTCTGAGCAGTTCTTC. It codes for CASSLVQWWISEQFF.

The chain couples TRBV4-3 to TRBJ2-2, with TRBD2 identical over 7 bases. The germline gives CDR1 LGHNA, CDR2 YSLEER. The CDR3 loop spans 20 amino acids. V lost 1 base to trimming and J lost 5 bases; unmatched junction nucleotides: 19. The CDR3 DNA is TGCGCCAGCAGCCAAGCAGGGTGGGCTAGCGGAGCCCCGAGGACCGGGGAGCTGTTTTTT. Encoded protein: CASSQAGWASGAPRTGELFF.

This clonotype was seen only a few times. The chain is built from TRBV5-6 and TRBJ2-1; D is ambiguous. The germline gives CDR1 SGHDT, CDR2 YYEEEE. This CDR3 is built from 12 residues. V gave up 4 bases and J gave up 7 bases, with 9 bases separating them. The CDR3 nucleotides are TGTGCCAGCAGCGAATTTAGAAATGAGCAGTTCTTC. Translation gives CASSEFRNEQFF.

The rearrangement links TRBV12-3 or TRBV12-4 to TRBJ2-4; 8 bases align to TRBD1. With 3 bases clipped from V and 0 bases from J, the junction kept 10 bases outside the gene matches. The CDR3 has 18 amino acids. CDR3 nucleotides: TGTGCCAGCAGTTTCCTGACAGGGGCCCTTATAGCCAAAAACATTCAGTACTTC. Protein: CASSFLTGALIAKNIQYF.

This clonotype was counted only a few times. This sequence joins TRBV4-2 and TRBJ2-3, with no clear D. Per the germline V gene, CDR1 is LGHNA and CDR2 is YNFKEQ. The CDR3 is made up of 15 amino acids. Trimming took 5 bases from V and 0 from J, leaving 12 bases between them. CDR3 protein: CASSTPLRSTDTQYF. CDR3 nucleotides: TGTGCCAGCAGCACACCCCTCCGTAGCACAGATACGCAGTATTTT.

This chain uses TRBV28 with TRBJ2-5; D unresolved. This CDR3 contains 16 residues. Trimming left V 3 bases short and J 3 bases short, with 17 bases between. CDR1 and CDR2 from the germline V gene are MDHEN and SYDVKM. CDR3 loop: CASSLGSGRKEETQYF. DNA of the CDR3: TGTGCCAGCAGTTTGGGGTCAGGACGGAAAGAAGAGACCCAGTACTTC.

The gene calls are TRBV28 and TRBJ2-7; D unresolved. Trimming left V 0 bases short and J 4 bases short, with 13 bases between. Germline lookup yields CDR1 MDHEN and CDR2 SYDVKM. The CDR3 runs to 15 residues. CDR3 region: CASSLWQFRPYEQYF. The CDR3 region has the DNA TGTGCCAGCAGTTTATGGCAGTTCAGGCCTTACGAGCAGTACTTC.